The rows below give T cell receptor beta chains drawn from one sample of a study of T cells in Graves' hyperthyroidism and ophthalmopathy. TCRdb re-derived calls from the multiplex PCR reads in MiXCR, one entry per CDR3 protein. The table includes about 640,000 distinct CDR3 sequences, 20% detected once. Sequencing was carried out using blood. These receptors were taken from a man aged 25 to 40 with Graves' ophthalmopathy. CDR3s include the opening cysteine and the closing phenylalanine or tryptophan. The D gene is left open where the match is weak. Only some rows state a clone size, as once, few, many or a class for expanded clones.

j_gene | v_gene | d_gene | abundance | CDR3nt | CDR3aa
TRBJ1-1 | TRBV9 | NA | few | TGTGCCAGCAGCGTAGGTTTACGGGAAACGGACACTGAAGCTTTCTTT | CASSVGLRETDTEAFF
TRBJ2-5 | TRBV27 | NA | NA | TGTGCCAGCAGTACGTGGGACGGGAAAGAGACCCAGTACTTC | CASSTWDGKETQYF
TRBJ2-1 | TRBV29-1 | NA | NA | TGCAGCGTTGATAGGGGATACCTATACAATGAGCAGTTCTTC | CSVDRGYLYNEQFF
TRBJ2-7 | TRBV3-1 | TRBD1 | many | TGTGCCAGCAGCGAAATGACAGGGTGGCCCTACGAGCAGTACTTC | CASSEMTGWPYEQYF
TRBJ1-2 | TRBV28 | NA | many | TGTGCCAGCAGTTTATACAGGGACGGCTACACCTTC | CASSLYRDGYTF
TRBJ2-3 | TRBV7-8 | TRBD2 | many | TGTGCCAGCAGCCTTGGACTAGCGGGAGATACGCAGTATTTT | CASSLGLAGDTQYF
TRBJ1-1 | TRBV3-1 | NA | few | TGTGCCAGCGTTGGTCGGGGGATGAACACTGAAGCTTTCTTT | CASVGRGMNTEAFF
TRBJ2-5 | TRBV7-2 | TRBD2 | many | TGTGCCAGCAGCTGGACTAGCGGGAGAGGCGAGACCCAGTACTTC | CASSWTSGRGETQYF
TRBJ1-1 | TRBV7-9 | TRBD1 | few | TGTGCCAGCAGCATGACAGGGAGTCAGAATACTGAAGCTTTCTTT | CASSMTGSQNTEAFF
TRBJ2-1 | TRBV6-1 | NA | many | TGTGCCACCGAGGGGGGAGTCTCTGAGCAGTTCTTC | CATEGGVSEQFF
TRBJ2-7 | TRBV30 | TRBD1 | NA | TGTGCCTGGAGTGACCCGGGACAGAACTACGAGCAGTACTTC | CAWSDPGQNYEQYF
TRBJ2-1 | TRBV18 | TRBD2 | many | TGTGCCAGCTCAGCAAGCGGGATTAACAATGAGCAGTTCTTC | CASSASGINNEQFF
TRBJ2-1 | TRBV5-1 | TRBD1 | few | TGCGCCAGCAGGGCCGGGACAGGACGCAACAATGAGCAGTTCTTC | CASRAGTGRNNEQFF
TRBJ2-3 | TRBV24-1 | NA | few | TGTGCCACCAGTGATCCCTCGGGGCCAGATACGCAGTATTTT | CATSDPSGPDTQYF
TRBJ2-7 | TRBV5-1 | TRBD2 | many | TGTGCCAGCAGCTCCCGACTAGCGGGAGCCTACGAGCAGTACTTC | CASSSRLAGAYEQYF
TRBJ2-7 | TRBV29-1 | NA | few | TGCAGCGTTGAAGATCGGGGCGGGGTGGGCTCCTACGAGCAGTACTTC | CSVEDRGGVGSYEQYF
TRBJ2-7 | TRBV6-5 | NA | NA | TGTGCCAGCAGTTACTCGTCGGGGCCCCACCACGAGCAGTACTTC | CASSYSSGPHHEQYF
TRBJ2-7 | TRBV6-5 | NA | many | TGTGCCAGCAGTTACTCGATGCAGGGCACCTACGAGCAGTACTTC | CASSYSMQGTYEQYF
TRBJ2-3 | TRBV5-1 | TRBD2 | many | TGCGCCAGCAGCTTGCAGGGAGGGGATACGCAGTATTTT | CASSLQGGDTQYF
TRBJ1-6 | TRBV3-1 | NA | many | TGTGCCAGCAGCCAAGTCAATTCACCCCTCCACTTT | CASSQVNSPLHF
TRBJ1-5 | TRBV7-2 | NA | few | TGTGCCAGCAGCTTAGCGCCGGGGGGCCGTCAGCCCCAGCATTTT | CASSLAPGGRQPQHF
TRBJ2-3 | TRBV27 | NA | many | TGTGCCAGCAGTCCCCGTGGGAGCCCAGGGGGCACAGATACGCAGTATTTT | CASSPRGSPGGTDTQYF
TRBJ2-3 | TRBV7-9 | NA | NA | TGTGCCAGCAGCCCACCCTATAGGGACCGCACAGATACGCAGTATTTT | CASSPPYRDRTDTQYF
TRBJ2-7 | TRBV11-3 | NA | many | TGTGCCAGCAGCTTAGTTACTAGCTCGGAGCAGTACTTC | CASSLVTSSEQYF